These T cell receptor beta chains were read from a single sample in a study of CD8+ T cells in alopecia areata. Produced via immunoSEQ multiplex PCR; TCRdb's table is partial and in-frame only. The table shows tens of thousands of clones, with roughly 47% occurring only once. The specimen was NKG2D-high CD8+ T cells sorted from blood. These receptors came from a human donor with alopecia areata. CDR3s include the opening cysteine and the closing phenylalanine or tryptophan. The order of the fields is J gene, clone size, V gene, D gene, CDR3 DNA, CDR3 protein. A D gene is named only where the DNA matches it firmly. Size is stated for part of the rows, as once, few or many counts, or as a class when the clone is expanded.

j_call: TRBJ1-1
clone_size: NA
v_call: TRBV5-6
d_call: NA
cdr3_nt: TGTGCCAGCAGCTTGGGATCTACTGAAGCTTTCTTT
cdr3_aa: CASSLGSTEAFF

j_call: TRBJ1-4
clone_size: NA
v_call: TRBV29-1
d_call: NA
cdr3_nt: TGCAGCGCCCTTTGGACGGAAGAGAATGAAAAACTGTTTTTT
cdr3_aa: CSALWTEENEKLFF

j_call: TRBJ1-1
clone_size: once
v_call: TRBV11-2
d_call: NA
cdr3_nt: TGTGCCAGCAGCTTTGGGGTTATCGCTTTCTTT
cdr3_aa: CASSFGVIAFF

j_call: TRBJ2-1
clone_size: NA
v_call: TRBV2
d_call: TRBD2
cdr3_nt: TGTGCCAGCAGGGCTAGCGGGGGGGCGTACAATGAGCAGTTCTTC
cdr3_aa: CASRASGGAYNEQFF

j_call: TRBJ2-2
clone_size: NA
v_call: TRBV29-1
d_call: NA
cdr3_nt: TGCAGCGTTGAAGGGCGGGACGACACCGGGGAGCTGTTTTTT
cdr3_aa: CSVEGRDDTGELFF

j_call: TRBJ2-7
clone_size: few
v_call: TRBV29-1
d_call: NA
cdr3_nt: TGCAGCGTCTCGGGCAGGGACCCCTACGAGCAGTACTTC
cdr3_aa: CSVSGRDPYEQYF

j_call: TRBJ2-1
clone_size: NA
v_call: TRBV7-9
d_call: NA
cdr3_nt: TGTGCCAGCAGCTCCCCTCGTAATGAGCAGTTCTTC
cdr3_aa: CASSSPRNEQFF

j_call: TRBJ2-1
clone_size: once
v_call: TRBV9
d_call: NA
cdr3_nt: TGTGCCAGCAGGCGGACCGGCGGCCATGAGCAGTTCTTC
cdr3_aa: CASRRTGGHEQFF

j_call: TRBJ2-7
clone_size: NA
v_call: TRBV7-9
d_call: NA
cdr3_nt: TGTGCCAGCAGCTTGGACTATAAGCAGTACTTC
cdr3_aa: CASSLDYKQYF

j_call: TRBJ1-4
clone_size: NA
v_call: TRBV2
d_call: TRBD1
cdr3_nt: TGTGCCAGCGGTCAGACAGGGGCCGAACCGGGGAATGAAAAACTGTTTTTT
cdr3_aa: CASGQTGAEPGNEKLFF